The entry below gives a single TCR beta chain sequence along with its context. This sample stems from a study of blood T cell repertoires in COVID-19. Looked up from germline, CDR1 is MDHEN and CDR2 is SYDVKM. Trimming shortened V by 8 bases and J by 0 bases, and 17 bases separated the two germline ends. This CDR3 contains 16 residues. In the authors' workflow: Researchers report that nucleated cell counts were estimated from reference gene primer amplification. Only in-frame clones appear in the TCRdb table, and some are missing; sequencing was by immunoSEQ multiplex PCR. V and J calls plus clone size are reproduced from that table; the DNA served to infer D and trimming. The sample includes approximately 280,000 clones, over 75% of them seen just once.

J is TRBJ2-1 and V is TRBV28; D may be TRBD2 (6 bases). This sequence originates from a man aged 18 to 30 with active or convalescent COVID-19. The sample taken for sequencing was peripheral blood. This CDR3 reads CASSERAGSSYNEQFF. The CDR3 DNA follows: TGTGCCAGCTCAGAACGGGCGGGAAGCTCCTACAATGAGCAGTTCTTC.